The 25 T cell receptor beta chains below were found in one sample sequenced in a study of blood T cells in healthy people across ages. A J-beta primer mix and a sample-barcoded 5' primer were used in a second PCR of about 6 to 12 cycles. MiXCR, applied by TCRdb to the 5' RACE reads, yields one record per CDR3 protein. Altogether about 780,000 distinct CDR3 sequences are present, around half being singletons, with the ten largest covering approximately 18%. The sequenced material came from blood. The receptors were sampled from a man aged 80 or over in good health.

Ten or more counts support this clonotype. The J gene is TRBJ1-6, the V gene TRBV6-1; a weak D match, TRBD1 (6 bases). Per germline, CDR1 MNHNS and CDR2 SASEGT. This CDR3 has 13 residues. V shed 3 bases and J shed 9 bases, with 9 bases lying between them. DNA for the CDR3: TGTGCCAGCAGTGAGGGGGCTAGTTCACCCCTCCACTTT. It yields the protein CASSEGASSPLHF.

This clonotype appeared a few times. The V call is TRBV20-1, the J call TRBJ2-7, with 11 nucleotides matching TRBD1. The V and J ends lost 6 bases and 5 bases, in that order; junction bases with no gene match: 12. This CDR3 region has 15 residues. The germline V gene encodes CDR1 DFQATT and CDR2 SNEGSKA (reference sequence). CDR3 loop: CSAVDRGRMSHEQYF. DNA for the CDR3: TGCAGTGCAGTGGACAGGGGGCGAATGTCCCACGAGCAGTACTTC.

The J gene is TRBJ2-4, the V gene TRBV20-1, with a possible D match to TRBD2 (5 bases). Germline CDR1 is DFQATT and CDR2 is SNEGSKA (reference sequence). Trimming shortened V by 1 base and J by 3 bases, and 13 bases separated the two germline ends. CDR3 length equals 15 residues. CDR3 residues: CSARGSLGVKNIQYF. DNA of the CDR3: TGCAGTGCTAGAGGGTCGCTCGGGGTCAAAAACATTCAGTACTTC.

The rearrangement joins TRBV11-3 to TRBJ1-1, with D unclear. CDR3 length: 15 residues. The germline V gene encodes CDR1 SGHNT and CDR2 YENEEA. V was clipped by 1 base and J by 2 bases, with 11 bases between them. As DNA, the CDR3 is TGTGCCAGCAGCTTAGGGAGTGGTATTAACACTGAAGCTTTCTTT. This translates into CASSLGSGINTEAFF. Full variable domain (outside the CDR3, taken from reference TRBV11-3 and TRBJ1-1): EAGVVQSPRYKIIEKKQPVAFWCNPISGHNTLYWYLQNLGQGPELLIRYENEEAVDDSQLPKDRFSAERLKGVDSTLKIQPAELGDSAVYLCASSLGSGINTEAFFGQGTRLTVV.

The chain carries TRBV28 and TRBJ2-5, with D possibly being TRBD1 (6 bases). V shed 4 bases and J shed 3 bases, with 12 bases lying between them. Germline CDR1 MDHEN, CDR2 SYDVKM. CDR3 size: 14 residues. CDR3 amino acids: CASSSGQSEETQYF. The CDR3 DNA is TGTGCCAGCAGTTCCGGACAGTCCGAAGAGACCCAGTACTTC. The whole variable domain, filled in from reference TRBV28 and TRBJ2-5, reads DVKVTQSSRYLVKRTGEKVFLECVQDMDHENMFWYRQDPGLGLRLIYFSYDVKMKEKGDIPEGYSVSREKKERFSLILESASTNQTSMYLCASSSGQSEETQYFGPGTRLLVL.

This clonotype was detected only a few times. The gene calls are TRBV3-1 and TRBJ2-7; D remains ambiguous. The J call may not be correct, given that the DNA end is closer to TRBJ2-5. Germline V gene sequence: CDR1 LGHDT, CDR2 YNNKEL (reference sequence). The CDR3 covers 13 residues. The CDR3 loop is CASRSRLRETQYF. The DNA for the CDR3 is TGTGCCAGCAGGAGCAGACTTCGGGAGACCCAGTACTTC.

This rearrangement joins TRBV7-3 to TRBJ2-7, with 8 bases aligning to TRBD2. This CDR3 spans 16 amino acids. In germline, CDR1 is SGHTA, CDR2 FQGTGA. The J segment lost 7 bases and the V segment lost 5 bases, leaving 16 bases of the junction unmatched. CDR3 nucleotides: TGTGCCAGCAGCCCCTCTCCCGGGAGGGCCGGTAGGGAGCAGTACTTC. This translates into CASSPSPGRAGREQYF. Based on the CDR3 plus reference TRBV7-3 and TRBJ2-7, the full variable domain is GAGVSQTPSNKVTEKGKYVELRCDPISGHTALYWYRQSLGQGPEFLIYFQGTGAADDSGLPNDRFFAVRPEGSVSTLKIQRTERGDSAVYLCASSPSPGRAGREQYFGPGTRLTVT.

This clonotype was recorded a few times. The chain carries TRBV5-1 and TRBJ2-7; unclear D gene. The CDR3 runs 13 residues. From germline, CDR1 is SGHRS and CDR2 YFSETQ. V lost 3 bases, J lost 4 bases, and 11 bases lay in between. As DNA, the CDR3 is TGCGCCAGCAGCTCTACGAACGGTTACGAGCAGTACTTC. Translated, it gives CASSSTNGYEQYF. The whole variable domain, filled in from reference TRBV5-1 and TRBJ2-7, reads KAGVTQTPRYLIKTRGQQVTLSCSPISGHRSVSWYQQTPGQGLQFLFEYFSETQRNKGNFPGRFSGRQFSNSRSEMNVSTLELGDSALYLCASSSTNGYEQYFGPGTRLTVT.

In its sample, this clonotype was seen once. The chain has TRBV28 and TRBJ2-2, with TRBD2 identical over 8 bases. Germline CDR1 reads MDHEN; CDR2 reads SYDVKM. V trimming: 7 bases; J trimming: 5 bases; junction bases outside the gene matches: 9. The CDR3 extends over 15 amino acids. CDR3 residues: CASTSGGAGTGELFF. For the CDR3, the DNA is TGTGCCAGCACCTCGGGAGGGGCTGGAACCGGGGAGCTGTTTTTT.

The CDR3 nucleotides are TGTGCCAGCAGTTTGAGTTGGGGCGATGGAAAACTGTTTTTT. It translates to CASSLSWGDGKLFF. The chain is built from TRBV28 and TRBJ1-4; tentative D call: TRBD1 (5 bases). The CDR3 has 14 residues. Per germline, CDR1 MDHEN and CDR2 SYDVKM. V lost 3 bases and J 10 bases, leaving 15 bases between the germline ends.

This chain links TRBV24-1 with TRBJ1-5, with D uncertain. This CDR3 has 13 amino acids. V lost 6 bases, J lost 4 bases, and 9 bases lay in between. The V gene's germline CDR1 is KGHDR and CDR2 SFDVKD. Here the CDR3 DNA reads TGTGCCACCAGTTCTAGGGATAATCAGCCCCAGCATTTT. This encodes CATSSRDNQPQHF.

CDR3 bases: TGTGCCAGCAATAGCCTAGCGGGAGGCAGCTCCTACAATGAGCAGTACTTC. This sequence encodes CASNSLAGGSSYNEQYF. The J gene is TRBJ2-7, the V gene TRBV6-1; 11 nucleotides agree with TRBD2. Germline V gene sequence: CDR1 MNHNS, CDR2 SASEGT. CDR3 length equals 17 residues. V lost 7 bases to trimming and J lost 7 bases; unmatched junction nucleotides: 18.

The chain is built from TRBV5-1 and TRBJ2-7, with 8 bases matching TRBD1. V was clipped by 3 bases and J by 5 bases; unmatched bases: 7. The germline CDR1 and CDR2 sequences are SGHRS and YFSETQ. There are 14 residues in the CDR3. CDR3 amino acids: CASSWARGQDEQYF. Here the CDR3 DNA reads TGCGCCAGCAGCTGGGCCAGGGGGCAGGACGAGCAGTACTTC.

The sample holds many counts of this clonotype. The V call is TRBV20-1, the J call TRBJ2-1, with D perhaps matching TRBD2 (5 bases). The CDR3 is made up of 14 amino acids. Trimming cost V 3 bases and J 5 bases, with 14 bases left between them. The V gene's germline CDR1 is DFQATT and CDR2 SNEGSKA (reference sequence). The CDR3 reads CSAREWEFHNEQFF. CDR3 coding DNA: TGCAGTGCTAGGGAGTGGGAGTTCCACAATGAGCAGTTCTTC.

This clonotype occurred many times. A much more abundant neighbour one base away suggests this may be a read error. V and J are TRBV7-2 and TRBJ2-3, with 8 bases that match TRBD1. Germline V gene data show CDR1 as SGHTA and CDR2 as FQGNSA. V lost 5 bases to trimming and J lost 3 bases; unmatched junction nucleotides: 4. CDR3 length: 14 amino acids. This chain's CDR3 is CASSARTGTDTQYF. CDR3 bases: TGTGCCAGCAGCGCCCGGACAGGGACAGATACGCAGTATTTT.

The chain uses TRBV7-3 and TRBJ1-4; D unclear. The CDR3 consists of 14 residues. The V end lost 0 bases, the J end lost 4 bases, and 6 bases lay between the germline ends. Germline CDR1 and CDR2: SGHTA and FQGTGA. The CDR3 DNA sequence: TGTGCCAGCAGCTTAACAGGGCTTAATGAAAAACTGTTTTTT. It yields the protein CASSLTGLNEKLFF.

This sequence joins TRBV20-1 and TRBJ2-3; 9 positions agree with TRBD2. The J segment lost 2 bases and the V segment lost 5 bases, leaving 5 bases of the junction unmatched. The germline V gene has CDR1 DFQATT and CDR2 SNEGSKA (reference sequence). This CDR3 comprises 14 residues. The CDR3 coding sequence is TGCAGTGCTGGGACTAGCAGAACCACAGATACGCAGTATTTT. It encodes CSAGTSRTTDTQYF.

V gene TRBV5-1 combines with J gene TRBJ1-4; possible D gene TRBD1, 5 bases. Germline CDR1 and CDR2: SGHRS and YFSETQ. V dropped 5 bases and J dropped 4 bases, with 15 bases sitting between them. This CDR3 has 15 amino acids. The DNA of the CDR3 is TGCGCCAGCAGTTCCGGGGGGTCGGGTAATGAAAAACTGTTTTTT. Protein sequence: CASSSGGSGNEKLFF.

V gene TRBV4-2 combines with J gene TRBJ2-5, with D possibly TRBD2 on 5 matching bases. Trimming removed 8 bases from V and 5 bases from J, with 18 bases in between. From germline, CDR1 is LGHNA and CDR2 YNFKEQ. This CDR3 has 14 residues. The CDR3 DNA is TGTGCCAGCGGCGCCGGGATTTCGATTGAGACCCAGTACTTC. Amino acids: CASGAGISIETQYF.

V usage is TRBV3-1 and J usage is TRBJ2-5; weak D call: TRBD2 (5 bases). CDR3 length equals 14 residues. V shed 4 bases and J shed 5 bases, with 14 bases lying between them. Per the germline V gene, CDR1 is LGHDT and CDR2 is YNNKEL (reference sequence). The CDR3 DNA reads TGTGCCAGCAGCCTTGATGAGCGGCTGGAGACCCAGTACTTC. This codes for CASSLDERLETQYF.

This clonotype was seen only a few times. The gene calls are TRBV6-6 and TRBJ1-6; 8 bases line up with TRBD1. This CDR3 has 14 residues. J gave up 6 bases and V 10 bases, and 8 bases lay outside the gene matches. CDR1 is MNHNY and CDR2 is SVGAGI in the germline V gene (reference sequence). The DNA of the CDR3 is TGTGCCACCGCACAGGGGGGAGGTAATTCACCCCTCCACTTT. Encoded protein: CATAQGGGNSPLHF.

The CDR3 here is CASSYKRAGKDTQYF. In DNA, the CDR3 is TGTGCCAGCAGTTACAAGCGGGCAGGGAAGGACACGCAGTATTTT. The V call is TRBV12-3 or TRBV12-4, the J call TRBJ2-3, with D possibly matching TRBD2 (6 bases). Between the trimmed V and J ends, which lost 4 bases and 9 bases, there was a span of 20 bases. CDR3 length: 15 residues.

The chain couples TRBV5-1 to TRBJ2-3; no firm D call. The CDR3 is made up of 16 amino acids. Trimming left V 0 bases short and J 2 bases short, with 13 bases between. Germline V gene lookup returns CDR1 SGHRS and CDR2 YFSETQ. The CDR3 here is CASSLEGPSPTDTQYF. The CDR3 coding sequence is TGCGCCAGCAGCTTGGAGGGCCCCAGCCCCACAGATACGCAGTATTTT.

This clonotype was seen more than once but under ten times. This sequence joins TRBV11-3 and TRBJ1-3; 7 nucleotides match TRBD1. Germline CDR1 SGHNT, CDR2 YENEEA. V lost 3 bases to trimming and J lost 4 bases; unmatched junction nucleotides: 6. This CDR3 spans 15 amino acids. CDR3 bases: TGTGCCAGCAGCTTGTCGGGACAGAGCGGAAACACCATATATTTT. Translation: CASSLSGQSGNTIYF. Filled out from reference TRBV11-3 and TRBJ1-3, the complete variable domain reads EAGVVQSPRYKIIEKKQPVAFWCNPISGHNTLYWYLQNLGQGPELLIRYENEEAVDDSQLPKDRFSAERLKGVDSTLKIQPAELGDSAVYLCASSLSGQSGNTIYFGEGSWLTVV.

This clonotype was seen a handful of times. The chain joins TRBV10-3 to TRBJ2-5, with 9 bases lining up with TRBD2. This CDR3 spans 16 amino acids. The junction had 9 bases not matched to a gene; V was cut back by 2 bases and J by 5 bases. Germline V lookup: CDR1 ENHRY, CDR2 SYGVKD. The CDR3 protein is CAISEETSGLGETQYF. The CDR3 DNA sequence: TGTGCCATCAGTGAGGAAACTAGCGGGTTAGGGGAGACCCAGTACTTC.